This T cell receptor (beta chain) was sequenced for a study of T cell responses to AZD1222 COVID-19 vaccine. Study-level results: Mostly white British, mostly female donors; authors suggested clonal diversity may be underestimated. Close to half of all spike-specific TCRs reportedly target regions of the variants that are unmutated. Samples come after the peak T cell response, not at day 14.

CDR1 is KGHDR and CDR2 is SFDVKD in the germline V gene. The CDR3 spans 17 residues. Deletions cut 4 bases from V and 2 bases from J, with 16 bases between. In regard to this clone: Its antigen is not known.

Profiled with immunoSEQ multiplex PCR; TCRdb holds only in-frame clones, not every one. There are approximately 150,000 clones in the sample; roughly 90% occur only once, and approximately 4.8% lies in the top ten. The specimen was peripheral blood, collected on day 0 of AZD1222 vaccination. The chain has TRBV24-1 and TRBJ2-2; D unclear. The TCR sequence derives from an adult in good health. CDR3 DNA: TGTGCCACCAGTGACCTGAGAACCCATCTCAACACCGGGGAGCTGTTTTTT. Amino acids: CATSDLRTHLNTGELFF.